These 6 T cell receptor beta chains were sequenced from one sample in a study of PD-1 blockade in classical Hodgkin lymphoma. The time point here: newly diagnosed, previously untreated cHL patient sample. Magnetic negative selection served to purify CD4+ T cells out of PBMCs that had been thawed. Sequencing used immunoSEQ multiplex PCR; TCRdb keeps in-frame clones, though not all of them. This table has 20,000 to 30,000 clones, less than 95% appearing once. Source material: CD4+ T cells from blood. The receptors stem from a human donor with classical Hodgkin lymphoma.

The rearrangement links TRBV11-2 to TRBJ1-4; no definite D call. The CDR3 consists of 13 residues. CDR1 and CDR2 (germline): SGHAT, FQNNGV. Trimming stripped 0 bases from V and 8 bases from J, with 7 bases between. The CDR3 DNA reads TGTGCCAGCAGCTTAGATATTTGGGAAAAACTGTTTTTT. It specifies CASSLDIWEKLFF.

This chain connects TRBV7-2 to TRBJ2-1; unclear D gene. Between the trimmed V and J ends, which lost 5 bases and 3 bases, there was a span of 17 bases. Germline CDR1 is SGHTA and CDR2 is FQGNSA. The CDR3 is 16 residues long. In nucleotides, the CDR3 is TGTGCCAGCAGCCCGACTCCAAATGTGGGCTACAATGAGCAGTTCTTC. Translated, it gives CASSPTPNVGYNEQFF.

This chain links TRBV5-8 with TRBJ1-3; 7 bases are a match to TRBD1. Germline values: CDR1 SGHTS, CDR2 YDEGEE. The J segment lost 0 bases and the V segment lost 0 bases, leaving 0 bases of the junction unmatched. The CDR3 extends over 15 amino acids. CDR3 bases: TGTGCCAGCAGCTTGGACAGGGGCTCTGGAAACACCATATATTTT. Its protein is CASSLDRGSGNTIYF.

The chain joins TRBV5-1 to TRBJ2-7; 8 bases agree with TRBD2. This CDR3 is built from 16 residues. CDR1 and CDR2 from the germline V gene are SGHRS and YFSETQ. J gave up 0 bases and V 4 bases, and 9 bases lay outside the gene matches. CDR3 residues: CASSPIRGGSSYEQYF. The CDR3 DNA reads TGCGCCAGCAGCCCCATCCGGGGGGGTAGCTCCTACGAGCAGTACTTC.

V and J are TRBV7-2 and TRBJ1-5; tentative D call: TRBD1 (6 bases). The CDR3 runs 15 residues. Germline V gene lookup returns CDR1 SGHTA and CDR2 FQGNSA. The V gene lost 5 bases and the J gene lost 5 bases, with 16 bases spanning the gap. Written as DNA, the CDR3 is TGTGCCAGCAGCGCTTGGACAGCGGGTGATCAGCCCCAGCATTTT. It translates to CASSAWTAGDQPQHF.

The chain couples TRBV7-3 to TRBJ2-5; no reliable D call. Between the trimmed V and J ends, which lost 5 bases and 5 bases, there was a span of 12 bases. The germline V gene encodes CDR1 SGHTA and CDR2 FQGTGA. There are 13 residues in the CDR3. CDR3 nucleotide sequence: TGTGCCAGCAGCCTGGGGTTGGGGGAGACCCAGTACTTC. This translates into CASSLGLGETQYF.